This T cell receptor beta chain comes out of a study of early T cells in non-severe SARS-CoV-2 infection. About the study: Bulk RNA from unsorted whole blood was sequenced; chains were unpaired.

Ten or more counts support this clonotype. As part of library construction, unique molecular identifiers were attached to individual cDNA molecules. Via MiXCR, TCRdb re-called the 5' RACE reads, giving one row per CDR3 protein. In the table there are 80,000 to 95,000 distinct CDR3 sequences, around 14% of which are singletons. Germline V gene sequence: CDR1 MNHEY, CDR2 SVGAGI. The germline V and J ends were trimmed by 4 bases and 3 bases, with 10 bases remaining between them. This CDR3 has 14 amino acids. Specimen: whole blood. The V gene is TRBV6-5, the J gene TRBJ1-5; D is perhaps TRBD1 (6 bases). The sequence derives from an adult who was a healthcare worker with PCR-confirmed SARS-CoV-2 infection or an uninfected control (not recorded which). The CDR3 nucleotides are TGTGCCAGCAGTTCGGACAGATACAATCAGCCCCAGCATTTT. This gives the protein CASSSDRYNQPQHF.